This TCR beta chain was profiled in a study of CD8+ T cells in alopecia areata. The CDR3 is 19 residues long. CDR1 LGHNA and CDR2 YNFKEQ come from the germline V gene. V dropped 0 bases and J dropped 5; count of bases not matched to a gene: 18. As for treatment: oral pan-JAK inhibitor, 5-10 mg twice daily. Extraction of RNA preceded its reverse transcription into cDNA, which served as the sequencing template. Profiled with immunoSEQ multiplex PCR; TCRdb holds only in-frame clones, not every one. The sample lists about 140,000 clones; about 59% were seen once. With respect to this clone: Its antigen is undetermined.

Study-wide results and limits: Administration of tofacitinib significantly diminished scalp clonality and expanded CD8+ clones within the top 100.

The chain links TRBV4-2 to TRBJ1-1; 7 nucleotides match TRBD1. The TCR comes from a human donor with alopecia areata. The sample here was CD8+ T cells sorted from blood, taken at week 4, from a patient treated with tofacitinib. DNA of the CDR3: TGTGCCAGCAGCCAAGATATTTTTCCTTCGACAGGGACCTTGACTGAAGCTTTCTTT. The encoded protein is CASSQDIFPSTGTLTEAFF.